Following are 26 T cell receptor beta chains from one sample sequenced in a study of shared clonotypes between healthy human individuals. The method was immunoSEQ multiplex PCR; TCRdb's version includes in-frame clones alone and lacks a portion of them. Of nearly 500,000 clones listed, about 82% are singletons. Sequenced sample: PBMCs. The receptors derive from a woman aged 40 to 55 in good health. Some clones in this sample may be carry-over from other donors' samples.

V gene TRBV5-6 combines with J gene TRBJ1-2; no reliable D call. Germline assignment: CDR1 SGHDT and CDR2 YYEEEE. The V end lost 5 bases, the J end lost 3 bases, and 5 bases lay between the germline ends. This CDR3 has 11 residues. CDR3: CASSQDYGYTF. The CDR3 DNA reads as TGTGCCAGCAGTCAAGACTATGGCTACACCTTC.

This clone was observed a handful of times. This same CDR3 is encoded by further DNA sequences in the sample. The chain employs TRBV30 and TRBJ2-7, with D unclear. The germline V gene encodes CDR1 GTSNPN and CDR2 SVGIG (reference sequence). The CDR3 length is 12 residues. V lost 0 bases and J lost 6, with 9 bases in between. CDR3 DNA sequence: TGTGCCTGGAGTGTTCGTGTGGGCGAGCAGTACTTC. Translating gives CAWSVRVGEQYF.

This clone was observed a few times. This sequence joins TRBV27 and TRBJ2-1; the match to TRBD1 covers 7 bases. The trim removed 7 bases at V and 6 bases at J, leaving 6 bases unmatched. The CDR3 runs 13 residues. Germline V gives CDR1 MNHEY, CDR2 SMNVEV (reference sequence). The CDR3 is CASTSDRANEQFF. CDR3 bases: TGTGCCAGCACGTCCGACAGGGCCAATGAGCAGTTCTTC.

Turning to this clone: This CDR3 is also generated by other DNA sequences in the sample. The CDR3: CASSLGTYEKLFF. CDR3 nucleotides: TGTGCCAGCAGTCTGGGGACTTATGAAAAACTGTTTTTT. The V call is TRBV6-1, the J call TRBJ1-4, with TRBD1 as a possible D gene (5 bases). Germline CDR1 and CDR2: MNHNS and SASEGT. CDR3 size: 13 residues. V was trimmed by 5 bases and J by 6 bases, leaving 10 bases between them.

The chain combines TRBV5-4 with TRBJ1-4, with a possible D match to TRBD1 (6 bases). The CDR3 contains 15 residues. V shed 2 bases and J shed 3 bases, with 11 bases lying between them. CDR1 and CDR2 from the germline V gene are SGHNT and YYREEE (reference sequence). CDR3 amino acids: CASSFGGASNEKLFF. CDR3 nucleotide sequence: TGTGCCAGCAGCTTCGGGGGGGCCTCTAATGAAAAACTGTTTTTT.

This clone was detected once. The V and J genes are TRBV19 and TRBJ2-1; no clear D gene. The CDR3 has 14 residues. V was cut by 1 base and J by 6 bases, with 10 bases left in between. The germline V gene encodes CDR1 LNHDA and CDR2 SQIVND (reference sequence). CDR3 nucleotide sequence: TGTGCCAGTAGTATAGTGGAACGAAGCAATGAGCAGTTCTTC. It specifies CASSIVERSNEQFF.

This chain joins TRBV19 and TRBJ2-1; 7 nucleotides agree with TRBD2. The ends lost 5 bases at V and 7 bases at J; junction bases unmatched: 14. Germline values: CDR1 LNHDA, CDR2 SQIVND (reference sequence). The CDR3 contains 16 residues. In DNA form, the CDR3 reads TGTGCCAGTAGTCTAGGGGACTACCCAAAGGGGAATGAGCAGTTCTTC. This gives the protein CASSLGDYPKGNEQFF.

The rearrangement joins TRBV15 to TRBJ2-7; 12 nucleotides line up with TRBD2. J gave up 5 bases and V 1 base, and 3 bases lay outside the gene matches. The CDR3 has 15 residues. Germline CDR1 is LNHNV and CDR2 is YYDKDF (reference sequence). The CDR3 DNA follows: TGTGCCACCAGCAGAGGACTAGCGGGAGAGGACGAGCAGTACTTC. Translating it yields CATSRGLAGEDEQYF.

This clone was counted many times. V usage is TRBV15 and J usage is TRBJ2-7, with 7 bases matching TRBD1. The CDR3 extends over 16 amino acids. Germline assignment: CDR1 LNHNV and CDR2 YYDKDF (reference sequence). V shed 4 bases, J shed 7 bases, and the junction held 16 bases outside the gene matches. CDR3 DNA sequence: TGTGCCACCAGCAAGGGCTTCTACAGGGGCGCCGCTGAGCAGTACTTC. Amino acid sequence: CATSKGFYRGAAEQYF.

In this sample, this clone turned up once. The V and J genes are TRBV19 and TRBJ1-5, with TRBD1 matching over 10 bases. CDR1 LNHDA and CDR2 SQIVND come from the germline V gene (reference sequence). The CDR3 extends over 18 amino acids. J gave up 6 bases and V 5 bases, and 16 bases lay outside the gene matches. The DNA for the CDR3 is TGTGCCAGTAGTTCCCTCCCCATGACAGGGGGCATGAGTCAGCCCCAGCATTTT. Protein product: CASSSLPMTGGMSQPQHF.

A word on this clone: This likely traces to a read error, being one base from a far larger clone. Since the CDR3 does not end with the conserved phenylalanine or tryptophan, this likely comes from a read error. The chain couples TRBV11-3 to TRBJ1-1; unclear D gene. Between the trimmed V and J ends, which lost 1 base and 1 base, there was a span of 7 bases. This CDR3 contains 14 residues. Germline V lookup: CDR1 SGHNT, CDR2 YENEEA. CDR3 DNA sequence: TGTGCCAGCAGCTTAGTCGGTTCGAACACTGAAGCTTTCTTG. This codes for CASSLVGSNTEAFL.

The chain employs TRBV5-1 and TRBJ2-2; the D is unclear. Trimming took 2 bases from V and 1 from J, leaving 6 bases between them. Germline V gene lookup returns CDR1 SGHRS and CDR2 YFSETQ. The length of the CDR3 is 14 residues. This CDR3 is CASSFKVNTGELFF. As DNA, the CDR3 is TGCGCCAGCAGCTTCAAGGTGAACACCGGGGAGCTGTTTTTT.

This clone was observed a single time. One junction end does not reproduce the germline sequence, and a read error may be involved. The sample carries other DNA sequences with the same CDR3. J is TRBJ2-1 and V is TRBV10-3; the D call may be TRBD1 or TRBD2 (5 bases each). The CDR3 sequence is 14 residues long. Germline V gene sequence: CDR1 ENHRY, CDR2 SYGVKD. CDR3 nucleotide sequence: TGTGCTATCAGTGATGGGACCTCTGGGAATGAGCAGTTCTTC. Its protein product is CAISDGTSGNEQFF.

This chain links TRBV9 with TRBJ2-7, with no clear D. CDR1 and CDR2 from the germline V gene are SGDLS and YYNGEE. V was shortened by 0 bases and J by 6 bases, with 13 bases between the two germline ends. The CDR3 consists of 14 residues. CDR3 residues: CASSVGDSWSEQYF. CDR3 nucleotide sequence: TGTGCCAGCAGCGTAGGGGATAGCTGGTCCGAGCAGTACTTC.

This rearrangement joins TRBV5-1 to TRBJ2-5; D is undetermined. Germline CDR1 reads SGHRS; CDR2 reads YFSETQ. Trimming shortened V by 2 bases and J by 5 bases, and 10 bases separated the two germline ends. This CDR3 contains 13 residues. The CDR3 sequence: CASSFQGSETQYF. The CDR3 coding sequence is TGCGCCAGCAGCTTTCAAGGATCCGAGACCCAGTACTTC.

The chain links TRBV5-1 to TRBJ1-6; maybe TRBD1 (6 bases). The CDR3 length is 17 residues. Germline CDR1 is SGHRS and CDR2 is YFSETQ. V was cut by 2 bases and J by 5 bases, with 17 bases left in between. The CDR3 sequence is CASSFFPGGDNNSPLHF. The DNA of the CDR3 is TGCGCCAGCAGCTTCTTTCCGGGAGGGGACAATAATTCACCCCTCCACTTT.

The CDR3 protein is CASSAGRLSSYNEQFF. In DNA, the CDR3 is TGCGCCAGCAGCGCGGGACGCCTGAGCTCCTACAATGAGCAGTTCTTC. This rearrangement joins TRBV5-1 to TRBJ2-1, with TRBD2 as a possible D gene (6 bases). Germline V gene data show CDR1 as SGHRS and CDR2 as YFSETQ. The CDR3 sequence is 16 residues long. V lost 4 bases and J lost 0, with 14 bases in between.

The CDR3 coding sequence is TGTGCCAGCAGCGCCCGGGACAGGGGGAACACCGGGGAGCTGTTTTTT. It codes for CASSARDRGNTGELFF. The chain carries TRBV7-2 and TRBJ2-2; 10 bases align to TRBD1. Germline lookup yields CDR1 SGHTA and CDR2 FQGNSA. CDR3 length equals 16 residues. After removal of 5 bases from V and 1 base from J, the junction contained 4 bases not matched to a gene.

The rearrangement joins TRBV2 to TRBJ2-1, with D possibly TRBD2 on 6 matching bases. The CDR3 spans 13 residues. Germline V CDR1 and CDR2: SNHLY, FYNNEI. Between the trimmed V and J ends, which lost 8 bases and 6 bases, there was a span of 14 bases. CDR3 coding DNA: TGTGCCAGCGCAGGACTGGGAGGCAATGAGCAGTTCTTC. It encodes CASAGLGGNEQFF.

This chain joins TRBV27 and TRBJ2-2; D possibly matches TRBD1 or TRBD2 (5 bases each). CDR3 size: 16 residues. Germline V lookup: CDR1 MNHEY, CDR2 SMNVEV (reference sequence). The ends were cut back, 4 bases at V and 2 bases at J, with 14 bases in the middle. The CDR3 DNA follows: TGTGCCAGCAGTTCCTCCACGGGGCAAAACACCGGGGAGCTGTTTTTT. This codes for CASSSSTGQNTGELFF.

The genes are TRBV2 and TRBJ2-3; TRBD1 might be the D (5 bases). Trimming cost V 3 bases and J 2 bases, with 9 bases left between them. CDR1 is SNHLY and CDR2 is FYNNEI in the germline V gene. This CDR3 has 14 amino acids. The CDR3 protein is CASSDDGHTDTQYF. CDR3 DNA sequence: TGTGCCAGCAGTGATGACGGACACACAGATACGCAGTATTTT.

This chain links TRBV20-1 with TRBJ2-7; D unresolved. There are 10 residues in the CDR3. Germline lookup yields CDR1 DFQATT and CDR2 SNEGSKA (reference sequence). The V end was cut by 8 bases, the J end by 3 bases, with 8 bases between. CDR3 residues: CSSENYEQYF. CDR3 bases: TGCAGTTCCGAGAACTACGAGCAGTACTTC.

The gene calls are TRBV5-5 and TRBJ2-3, with TRBD1 matching over 8 bases. This CDR3 contains 16 residues. Germline V CDR1 and CDR2: SGHKS, YYEKEE (reference sequence). J was trimmed by 1 base and V by 4 bases; bases with no gene match: 8. The CDR3 sequence is CASSRKQGAGTDTQYF. The DNA for the CDR3 is TGTGCCAGCAGCCGGAAGCAGGGGGCGGGCACAGATACGCAGTATTTT.

The J gene is TRBJ2-7, the V gene TRBV5-4; the D call may be TRBD1 or TRBD2 (7 bases each). V was clipped by 4 bases and J by 3 bases, with 11 bases between them. CDR3 length equals 13 residues. Per the germline V gene, CDR1 is SGHNT and CDR2 is YYREEE (reference sequence). The CDR3 DNA sequence: TGTGCCAGCAGCGGGGGGGACAGCTACGAGCAGTACTTC. Its protein product is CASSGGDSYEQYF. Filled out from reference TRBV5-4 and TRBJ2-7, the complete variable domain reads ETGVTQSPTHLIKTRGQQVTLRCSSQSGHNTVSWYQQALGQGPQFIFQYYREEENGRGNFPPRFSGLQFPNYSSELNVNALELDDSALYLCASSGGDSYEQYFGPGTRLTVT.

The chain couples TRBV28 to TRBJ2-2; TRBD2 aligns across 15 bases. V was pared by 2 bases and J by 0 bases, with 10 bases of the junction left unmatched. Germline lookup yields CDR1 MDHEN and CDR2 SYDVKM. The CDR3 is 21 residues long. The CDR3 sequence is CASSLTAGLAGGDTNTGELFF. In nucleotides, the CDR3 is TGTGCCAGCAGTTTAACAGCGGGACTAGCGGGAGGAGACACGAACACCGGGGAGCTGTTTTTT.

The chain combines TRBV2 with TRBJ2-5, with TRBD2 matching over 9 bases. The junction had 11 bases not matched to a gene; V was cut back by 8 bases and J by 7 bases. This CDR3 spans 14 amino acids. Germline V gives CDR1 SNHLY, CDR2 FYNNEI. The CDR3 DNA reads as TGTGCCAGCTCCACGGGGGTAGCGGGAGTGACCCAGTACTTC. Residues: CASSTGVAGVTQYF.